These 24 T cell receptor beta chains originate from one sample sequenced in a study of T cell responses to AZD1222 COVID-19 vaccine. Generated by immunoSEQ multiplex PCR, the TCRdb table keeps only in-frame clones and is missing some. This table holds some 150,000 clones, more than 70% found once. Sequencing was performed on peripheral blood, taken 28 days after the second AZD1222 dose. The receptors were gathered from an adult who received the AZD1222 COVID-19 vaccine.

The chain is built from TRBV28 and TRBJ1-5; D is possibly TRBD1 (6 bases). Trimming cost V 5 bases and J 1 base, with 21 bases left between them. In germline, CDR1 is MDHEN, CDR2 SYDVKM. The CDR3 length is 18 residues. The CDR3 is CASSPSRGAFRSNQPQHF. CDR3 DNA: TGTGCCAGCAGTCCTAGTAGGGGGGCATTTCGGAGCAATCAGCCCCAGCATTTT. The whole variable domain, remainder taken from reference TRBV28 and TRBJ1-5, is DVKVTQSSRYLVKRTGEKVFLECVQDMDHENMFWYRQDPGLGLRLIYFSYDVKMKEKGDIPEGYSVSREKKERFSLILESASTNQTSMYLCASSPSRGAFRSNQPQHFGDGTRLSIL.

The chain joins TRBV7-3 to TRBJ2-3; 7 bases align to TRBD2. The V and J ends lost 2 bases and 3 bases, in that order; junction bases with no gene match: 5. The CDR3 is made up of 15 amino acids. Germline values: CDR1 SGHTA, CDR2 FQGTGA. The CDR3 DNA reads as TGTGCCAGCAGCTTACCGGGACTAAAGACAGATACGCAGTATTTT. This translates into CASSLPGLKTDTQYF.

V is TRBV4-1 and J is TRBJ1-3, with D tentatively TRBD1 (5 bases). The CDR3 has 17 residues. With 1 base removed from V and 0 bases from J, the gap between germline ends came to 13 bases. Germline CDR1 and CDR2: MGHRA and YSYEKL. The CDR3 coding sequence is TGCGCCAGCAGCCAAGGGAGAGGGGCCCGCTCTGGAAACACCATATATTTT. It encodes CASSQGRGARSGNTIYF.

The genes are TRBV6-6 and TRBJ1-6; D gene uncertain. Germline-derived CDR1 and CDR2 are MNHNY and SVGAGI (reference sequence). Trimming took off 7 bases at V and 5 bases at J, with 9 bases between the two ends. This CDR3 is built from 13 residues. DNA of the CDR3: TGTGCCAGCACCCGGGAGAATAATTCACCCCTCCACTTT. Residues: CASTRENNSPLHF.

CDR3: CASSMRDEQFF. The CDR3 nucleotides are TGTGCCAGCAGCATGCGCGATGAGCAGTTCTTC. This chain links TRBV9 with TRBJ2-1; D call uncertain. This CDR3 has 11 amino acids. Per germline, CDR1 SGDLS and CDR2 YYNGEE. V was clipped by 4 bases and J by 8 bases, with 7 bases between them.

The chain links TRBV10-3 to TRBJ2-1; TRBD2 aligns across 13 bases. Germline loops: CDR1 ENHRY, CDR2 SYGVKD. Trimming cost V 4 bases and J 9 bases; bases outside gene matches: 6. This CDR3 spans 15 amino acids. CDR3 protein: CAISVTSGRAGEQFF. DNA of the CDR3: TGTGCCATCAGTGTCACTAGCGGGAGGGCCGGTGAGCAGTTCTTC.

A single count supports this clone. The gene calls are TRBV19 and TRBJ2-2; tentatively, D is TRBD1 (5 bases). Per the germline V gene, CDR1 is LNHDA and CDR2 is SQIVND (reference sequence). The CDR3 has 16 amino acids. Trimming removed 3 bases at V and 0 bases at J, with 11 bases between. CDR3 sequence (DNA): TGTGCCAGTAGTATCTCGAAGGGGTCGAACACCGGGGAGCTGTTTTTT. Its translation is CASSISKGSNTGELFF. Full variable domain (outside the CDR3, taken from reference TRBV19 and TRBJ2-2): DGGITQSPKYLFRKEGQNVTLSCEQNLNHDAMYWYRQDPGQGLRLIYYSQIVNDFQKGDIAEGYSVSREKKESFPLTVTSAQKNPTAFYLCASSISKGSNTGELFFGEGSRLTVL.

The gene calls are TRBV27 and TRBJ2-7; 7 positions agree with TRBD1. V lost 7 bases, J lost 2 bases, and 8 bases stayed unmatched. Germline V gene sequence: CDR1 MNHEY, CDR2 SMNVEV (reference sequence). The length of the CDR3 is 14 residues. CDR3 nucleotides: TGTGCCAGCACCCTTAGGGACAGCCCCTACGAGCAGTACTTC. This gives the protein CASTLRDSPYEQYF.

This chain uses TRBV27 with TRBJ1-5, with 7 bases aligning to TRBD1. The germline CDR1 and CDR2 sequences are MNHEY and SMNVEV (reference sequence). With 6 bases clipped from V and 2 bases from J, the junction kept 22 bases outside the gene matches. The CDR3 contains 20 residues. The CDR3 reads CASSRLPLDRPLARNQPQHF. CDR3 in DNA: TGTGCCAGCAGCCGCCTACCCCTGGACAGGCCCCTTGCCCGCAATCAGCCCCAGCATTTT.

V usage is TRBV7-9 and J usage is TRBJ1-6; 7 nucleotides align to TRBD1. The CDR3 contains 16 residues. Unmatched junction bases numbered 10, after V lost 5 bases and J lost 6 bases. Germline V gene sequence: CDR1 SEHNR, CDR2 FQNEAQ (reference sequence). The CDR3 coding sequence is TGTGCCAGCAGCGATGGACAGGCTTTTCCTAATTCACCCCTCCACTTT. Translation gives CASSDGQAFPNSPLHF.

The chain uses TRBV27 and TRBJ2-3; TRBD1 might be the D (5 bases). The CDR3 contains 16 residues. Trimming pared 2 bases from V and 4 bases from J, leaving 16 bases between. Germline assignment: CDR1 MNHEY and CDR2 SMNVEV (reference sequence). CDR3 bases: TGTGCCAGCAGTTTAGTGGCAGGGAATAGACCAGATACGCAGTATTTT. Translated, it gives CASSLVAGNRPDTQYF.

The chain carries TRBV13 and TRBJ1-3, with D unresolved. This CDR3 contains 13 residues. Trimming took 0 bases from V and 4 from J, leaving 4 bases between them. Germline loops: CDR1 PRHDT, CDR2 FYEKMQ (reference sequence). The CDR3 DNA reads TGTGCCAGCAGCTTAGGACAGGGAAACACCATATATTTT. It is translated as CASSLGQGNTIYF.

V is TRBV6-5 and J is TRBJ2-3; 11 nucleotides line up with TRBD2. With V trimmed by 3 bases and J by 5 bases, 7 bases remained unmatched. Per the germline V gene, CDR1 is MNHEY and CDR2 is SVGAGI. The CDR3 extends over 16 amino acids. The CDR3 region is CASSYNPGLAGDTQYF. CDR3 bases: TGTGCCAGCAGTTATAATCCCGGACTAGCGGGAGATACGCAGTATTTT.

This clone occurred a few times. This chain joins TRBV6-5 and TRBJ1-2, with a weak D call TRBD1 (5 bases). This CDR3 contains 15 residues. The germline V gene encodes CDR1 MNHEY and CDR2 SVGAGI. Between the trimmed V and J ends, which lost 6 bases and 8 bases, there was a span of 22 bases. The CDR3 DNA reads as TGTGCCAGCAGCCCGGTACTCGGGGCCCGGTTCGGCTACACCTTC. It encodes CASSPVLGARFGYTF.

This clone was counted between two and nine times. The V and J genes are TRBV4-1 and TRBJ2-7; D uncertain. Germline CDR1 and CDR2: MGHRA and YSYEKL. Trimming pared 3 bases from V and 0 bases from J, leaving 15 bases between. The CDR3 covers 16 residues. DNA of the CDR3: TGCGCCAGCAGCCAGCTTAGCCGGGTCCCCTCCTACGAGCAGTACTTC. This codes for CASSQLSRVPSYEQYF.

CDR3 DNA: TGTGCCAGCAGCTTAGCGCAAGACAGGGGGCTATACCCCGAGTGGGGCTACACCTTC. Its protein is CASSLAQDRGLYPEWGYTF. The J gene is TRBJ1-2, the V gene TRBV7-2; 10 bases are a match to TRBD1. This CDR3 has 19 amino acids. Trimming cost V 0 bases and J 8 bases; bases outside gene matches: 18. Germline CDR1 SGHTA, CDR2 FQGNSA.

This sequence joins TRBV4-2 and TRBJ1-6, with D perhaps TRBD1 (5 bases). This CDR3 is built from 15 residues. CDR1 and CDR2 from the germline V gene are LGHNA and YNFKEQ. Between the trimmed V and J ends, which lost 1 base and 10 bases, there was a span of 14 bases. CDR3 amino acids: CASSQGEGEASPLHF. For the CDR3, the DNA is TGTGCCAGCAGCCAAGGGGAAGGGGAGGCGTCACCCCTCCACTTT.

The J gene is TRBJ1-4, the V gene TRBV12-3 or TRBV12-4; D not certain. CDR3 length: 13 amino acids. V was cut by 3 bases and J by 11 bases, with 13 bases left in between. DNA for the CDR3: TGTGCCAGCAGTTTCCGGGTCGAAGGGAAACTGTTTTTT. Its translation: CASSFRVEGKLFF.

With regard to this clone: Other DNA sequences in the sample encode the same CDR3. The chain recombines TRBV19 with TRBJ1-1; D unclear. CDR1 is LNHDA and CDR2 is SQIVND in the germline V gene (reference sequence). The CDR3 contains 13 residues. V gave up 3 bases and J gave up 3 bases, with 8 bases separating them. CDR3 DNA sequence: TGTGCCAGTAGTATTAGCGCCTACACTGAAGCTTTCTTT. It yields the protein CASSISAYTEAFF.

The chain uses TRBV6-2 or TRBV6-3 and TRBJ1-1; the D is unclear. V shed 5 bases and J shed 6 bases, with 13 bases lying between them. CDR3 length equals 13 residues. The germline CDR1 and CDR2 sequences are MNHEY and SVGEGT. The DNA of the CDR3 is TGTGCCAGCAGTCGTCCCCCGCTTTCTGAAGCTTTCTTT. Its protein is CASSRPPLSEAFF.

The chain joins TRBV7-2 to TRBJ2-2; no clear D gene. Germline V gene sequence: CDR1 SGHTA, CDR2 FQGNSA. CDR3 length: 16 residues. Trimming left V 5 bases short and J 2 bases short, with 15 bases between. In DNA form, the CDR3 reads TGTGCCAGCAGCGACGGCCGACATAGTAACACCGGGGAGCTGTTTTTT. This encodes CASSDGRHSNTGELFF.

The chain employs TRBV28 and TRBJ2-4; the D gene is possibly TRBD2 (5 bases). Germline V gene lookup returns CDR1 MDHEN and CDR2 SYDVKM. Between the trimmed V and J ends, which lost 1 base and 7 bases, there was a span of 17 bases. The CDR3 has 16 residues. The CDR3 DNA is TGTGCCAGCAGTTTATCCGTGGCCGTCGGGGAGAACATTCAGTACTTC. Its translation is CASSLSVAVGENIQYF. Filled out from reference TRBV28 and TRBJ2-4, the complete variable domain reads DVKVTQSSRYLVKRTGEKVFLECVQDMDHENMFWYRQDPGLGLRLIYFSYDVKMKEKGDIPEGYSVSREKKERFSLILESASTNQTSMYLCASSLSVAVGENIQYFGAGTRLSVL.

The chain has TRBV5-1 and TRBJ2-7; unclear D gene. The CDR3 sequence is 12 residues long. V was shortened by 0 bases and J by 3 bases, with 4 bases between the two germline ends. Germline CDR1 reads SGHRS; CDR2 reads YFSETQ. CDR3 nucleotides: TGCGCCAGCAGCTTGGACTACTACGAGCAGTACTTC. Encoded protein: CASSLDYYEQYF.

This chain connects TRBV11-2 to TRBJ1-1; D gene ambiguous. With 5 bases removed from V and 6 bases from J, the gap between germline ends came to 10 bases. Germline CDR1 is SGHAT and CDR2 is FQNNGV. The length of the CDR3 is 12 residues. The CDR3 region has the DNA TGTGCCAGCAGCCTTGGGCAGTCTGAAGCTTTCTTT. It encodes CASSLGQSEAFF.